The sequence of this T cell receptor (beta chain) was determined in a study of blood T cell repertoires in COVID-19. Researchers sorted participants into cohorts using their self-reported clinical history. The protocol was immunoSEQ multiplex PCR, while the TCRdb copy is restricted to in-frame clones and leaves out a portion. The sample consists of over 200,000 clones, roughly 80% of them appearing once. CDR1 SEHNR and CDR2 FQNEAQ come from the germline V gene (reference sequence). CDR3 length equals 16 residues. V shed 4 bases, J shed 0 bases, and the junction held 3 bases outside the gene matches. This clonotype originated in a man in his fifties or sixties who had recovered from COVID-19. Sequenced sample: PBMCs or T cells enriched from blood (not recorded which). The rearrangement uses TRBV7-9 and TRBJ1-6; 7 nucleotides align to TRBD1. The CDR3 reads CASSSGQVSYNSPLHF. DNA for the CDR3: TGTGCCAGCAGCTCTGGACAGGTCTCCTATAATTCACCCCTCCACTTT.